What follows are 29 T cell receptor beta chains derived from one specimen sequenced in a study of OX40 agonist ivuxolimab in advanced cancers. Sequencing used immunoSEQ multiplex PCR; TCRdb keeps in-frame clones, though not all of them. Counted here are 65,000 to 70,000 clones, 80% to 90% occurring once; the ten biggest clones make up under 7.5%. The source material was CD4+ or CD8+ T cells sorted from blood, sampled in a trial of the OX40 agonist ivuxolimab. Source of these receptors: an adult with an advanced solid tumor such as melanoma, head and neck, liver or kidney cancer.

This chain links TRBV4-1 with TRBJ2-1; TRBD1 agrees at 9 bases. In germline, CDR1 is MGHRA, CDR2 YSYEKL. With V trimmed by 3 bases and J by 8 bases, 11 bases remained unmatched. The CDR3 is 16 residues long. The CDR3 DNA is TGCGCCAGCAGCCACCTTCCGGGACAGGGAGTACATGAGCAGTTCTTC. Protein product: CASSHLPGQGVHEQFF.

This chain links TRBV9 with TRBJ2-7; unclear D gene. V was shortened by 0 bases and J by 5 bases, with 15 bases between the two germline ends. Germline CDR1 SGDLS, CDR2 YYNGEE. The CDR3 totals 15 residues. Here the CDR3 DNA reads TGTGCCAGCAGCGTAGGGGTCAGATCGGCCCACGAGCAGTACTTC. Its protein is CASSVGVRSAHEQYF.

CDR3 nucleotides: TGTGCCAGCAAGGGACTAGCGGGGGGAAGCTCCTACAATGAGCAGTTCTTC. Protein sequence: CASKGLAGGSSYNEQFF. The chain couples TRBV7-9 to TRBJ2-1; 15 positions agree with TRBD2. V trimming: 7 bases; J trimming: 0 bases; junction bases outside the gene matches: 4. CDR3 length: 17 residues. Looked up from germline, CDR1 is SEHNR and CDR2 is FQNEAQ (reference sequence). Using reference TRBV7-9 and TRBJ2-1 for the parts outside the CDR3, the full variable domain is DTGVSQNPRHKITKRGQNVTFRCDPISEHNRLYWYRQTLGQGPEFLTYFQNEAQLEKSRLLSDRFSAERPKGSFSTLEIQRTEQGDSAMYLCASKGLAGGSSYNEQFFGPGTRLTVL.

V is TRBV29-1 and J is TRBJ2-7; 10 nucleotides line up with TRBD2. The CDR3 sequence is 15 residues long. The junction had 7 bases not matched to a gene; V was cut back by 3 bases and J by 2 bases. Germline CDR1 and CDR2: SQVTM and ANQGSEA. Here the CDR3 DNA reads TGCAGCGTTGAGCTAGCGGGAGTTAATCCCTACGAGCAGTACTTC. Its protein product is CSVELAGVNPYEQYF.

The CDR3 bases are TGTGCCAGCAGCGTAGATGAGGGAGGAGGAAACACCATATATTTT. It is translated as CASSVDEGGGNTIYF. The rearrangement uses TRBV9 and TRBJ1-3; D is unresolved. The CDR3 consists of 15 residues. V was pared by 0 bases and J by 4 bases, with 11 bases between. Germline V gene data show CDR1 as SGDLS and CDR2 as YYNGEE.

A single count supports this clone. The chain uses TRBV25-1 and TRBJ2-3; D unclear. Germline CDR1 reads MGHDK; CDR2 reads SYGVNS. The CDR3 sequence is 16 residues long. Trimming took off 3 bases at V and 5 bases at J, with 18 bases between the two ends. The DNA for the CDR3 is TGTGCCAGCAGTGAGACGTTCCTCCTGACGGGAGATACGCAGTATTTT. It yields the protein CASSETFLLTGDTQYF. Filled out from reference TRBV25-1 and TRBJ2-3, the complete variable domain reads EADIYQTPRYLVIGTGKKITLECSQTMGHDKMYWYQQDPGMELHLIHYSYGVNSTEKGDLSSESTVSRIRTEHFPLTLESARPSHTSQYLCASSETFLLTGDTQYFGPGTRLTVL.

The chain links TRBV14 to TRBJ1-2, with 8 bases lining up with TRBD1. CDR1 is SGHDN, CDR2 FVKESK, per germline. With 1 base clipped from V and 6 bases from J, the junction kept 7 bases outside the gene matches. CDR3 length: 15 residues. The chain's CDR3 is CASSQGNRGRDGYTF. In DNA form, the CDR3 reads TGTGCCAGCAGCCAAGGCAACAGGGGGAGAGATGGCTACACCTTC. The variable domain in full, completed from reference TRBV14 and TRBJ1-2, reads EAGVTQFPSHSVIEKGQTVTLRCDPISGHDNLYWYRRVMGKEIKFLLHFVKESKQDESGMPNNRFLAERTGGTYSTLKVQPAELEDSGVYFCASSQGNRGRDGYTFGSGTRLTVV.

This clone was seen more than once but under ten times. The CDR3 DNA is TGTGCCAGCAGCGTACCCCCACGGGATGAAGCTTTCTTT. It specifies CASSVPPRDEAFF. The chain couples TRBV9 to TRBJ1-1; unclear D gene. Germline-derived CDR1 and CDR2 are SGDLS and YYNGEE. V lost 1 base, J lost 7 bases, and 11 bases lay in between. This CDR3 comprises 13 residues.

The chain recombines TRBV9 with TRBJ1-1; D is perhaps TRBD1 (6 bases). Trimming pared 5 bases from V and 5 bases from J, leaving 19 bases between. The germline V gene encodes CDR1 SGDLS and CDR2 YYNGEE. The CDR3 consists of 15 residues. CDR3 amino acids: CASSAEGGSSTEAFF. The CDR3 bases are TGTGCCAGCAGTGCGGAGGGGGGTTCTTCGACTGAAGCTTTCTTT.

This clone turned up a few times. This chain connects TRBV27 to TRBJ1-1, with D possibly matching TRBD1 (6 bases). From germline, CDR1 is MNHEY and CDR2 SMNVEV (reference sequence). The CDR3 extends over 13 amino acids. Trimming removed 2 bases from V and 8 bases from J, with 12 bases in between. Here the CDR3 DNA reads TGTGCCAGCAGTTTAGGGGGCGGCAGGGAAGCTTTCTTT. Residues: CASSLGGGREAFF.

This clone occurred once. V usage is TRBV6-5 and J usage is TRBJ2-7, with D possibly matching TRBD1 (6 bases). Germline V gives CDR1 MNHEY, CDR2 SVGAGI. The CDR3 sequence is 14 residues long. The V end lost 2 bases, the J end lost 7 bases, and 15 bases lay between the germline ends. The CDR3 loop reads CASSYVAGVREQYF. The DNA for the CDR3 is TGTGCCAGCAGTTACGTCGCAGGGGTGAGGGAGCAGTACTTC.

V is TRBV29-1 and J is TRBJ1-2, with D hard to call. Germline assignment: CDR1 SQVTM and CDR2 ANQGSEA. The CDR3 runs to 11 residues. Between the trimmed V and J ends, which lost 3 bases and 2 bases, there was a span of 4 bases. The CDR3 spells CSVDLNYGYTF. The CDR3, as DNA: TGCAGCGTTGATTTAAACTATGGCTACACCTTC.

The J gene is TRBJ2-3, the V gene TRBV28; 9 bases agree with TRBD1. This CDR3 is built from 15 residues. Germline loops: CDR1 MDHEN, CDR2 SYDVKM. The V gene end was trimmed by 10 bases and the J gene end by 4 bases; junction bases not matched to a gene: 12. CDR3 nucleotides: TGTGCCACCTCCATCCGGGACAGGGCCTCAGATACGCAGTATTTT. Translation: CATSIRDRASDTQYF. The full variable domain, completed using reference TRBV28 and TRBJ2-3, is DVKVTQSSRYLVKRTGEKVFLECVQDMDHENMFWYRQDPGLGLRLIYFSYDVKMKEKGDIPEGYSVSREKKERFSLILESASTNQTSMYLCATSIRDRASDTQYFGPGTRLTVL.

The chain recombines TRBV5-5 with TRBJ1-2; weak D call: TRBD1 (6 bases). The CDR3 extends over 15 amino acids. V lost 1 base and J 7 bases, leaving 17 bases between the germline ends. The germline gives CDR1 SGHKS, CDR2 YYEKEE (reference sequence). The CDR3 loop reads CASSLPWEGVAGYTF. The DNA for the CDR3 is TGTGCCAGCAGCTTGCCCTGGGAGGGGGTGGCTGGCTACACCTTC.

CDR3 region: CASSAGLVYTGELFF. The CDR3 DNA sequence: TGTGCCAGCAGCGCGGGACTCGTCTACACCGGGGAGCTGTTTTTT. The V and J genes are TRBV5-6 and TRBJ2-2, with D tentatively TRBD2 (6 bases). V dropped 4 bases and J dropped 3 bases, with 13 bases sitting between them. The germline V gene encodes CDR1 SGHDT and CDR2 YYEEEE. The CDR3 totals 15 residues.

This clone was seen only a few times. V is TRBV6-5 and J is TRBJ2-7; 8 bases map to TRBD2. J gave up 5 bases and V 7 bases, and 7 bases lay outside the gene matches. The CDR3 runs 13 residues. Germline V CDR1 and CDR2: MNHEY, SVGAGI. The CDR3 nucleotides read TGTGCCAGCATGTTCGGGGGGGGCGACGAGCAGTACTTC. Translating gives CASMFGGGDEQYF.

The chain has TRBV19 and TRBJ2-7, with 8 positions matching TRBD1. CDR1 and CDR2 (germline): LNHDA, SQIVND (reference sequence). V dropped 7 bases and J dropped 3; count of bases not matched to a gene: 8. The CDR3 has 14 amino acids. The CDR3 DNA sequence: TGTGCCAGTACCCCAGGACAGGGTAGCTACGAGCAGTACTTC. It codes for CASTPGQGSYEQYF.

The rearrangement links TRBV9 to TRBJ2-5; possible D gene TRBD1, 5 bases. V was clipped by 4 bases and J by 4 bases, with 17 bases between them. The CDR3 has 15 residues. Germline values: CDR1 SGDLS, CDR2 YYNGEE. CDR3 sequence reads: CASSPQGSSGETQYF. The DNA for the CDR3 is TGTGCCAGCAGCCCTCAGGGTTCCTCTGGAGAGACCCAGTACTTC.

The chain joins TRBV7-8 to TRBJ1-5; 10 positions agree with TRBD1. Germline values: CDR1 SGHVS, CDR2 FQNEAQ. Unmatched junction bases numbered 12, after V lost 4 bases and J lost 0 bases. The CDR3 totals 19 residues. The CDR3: CASSSDRDRGIYSNQPQHF. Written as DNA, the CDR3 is TGTGCCAGCAGCTCGGACCGGGACAGGGGAATTTATAGCAATCAGCCCCAGCATTTT.

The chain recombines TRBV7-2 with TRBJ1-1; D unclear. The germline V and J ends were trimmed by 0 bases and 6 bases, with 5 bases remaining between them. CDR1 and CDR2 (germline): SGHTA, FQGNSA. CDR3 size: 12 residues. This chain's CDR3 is CASSLAYPEAFF. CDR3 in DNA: TGTGCCAGCAGCTTAGCGTACCCTGAAGCTTTCTTT.

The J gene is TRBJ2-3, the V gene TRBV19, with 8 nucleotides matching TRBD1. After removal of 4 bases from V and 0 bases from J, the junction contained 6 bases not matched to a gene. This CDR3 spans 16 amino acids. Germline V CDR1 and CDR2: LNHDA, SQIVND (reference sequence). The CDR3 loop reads CASSTPDRGSTDTQYF. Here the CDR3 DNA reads TGTGCCAGTAGTACGCCTGACAGGGGAAGCACAGATACGCAGTATTTT.

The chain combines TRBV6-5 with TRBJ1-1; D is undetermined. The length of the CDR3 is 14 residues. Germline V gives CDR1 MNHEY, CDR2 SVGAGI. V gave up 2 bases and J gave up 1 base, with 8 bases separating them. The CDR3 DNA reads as TGTGCCAGCAGTTACGGAGCAGGGAACACTGAAGCTTTCTTT. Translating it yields CASSYGAGNTEAFF.

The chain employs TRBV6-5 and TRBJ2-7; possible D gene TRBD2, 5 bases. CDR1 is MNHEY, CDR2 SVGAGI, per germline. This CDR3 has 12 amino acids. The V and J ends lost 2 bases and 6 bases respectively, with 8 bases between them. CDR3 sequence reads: CASSYRGSEQYF. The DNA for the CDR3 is TGTGCCAGCAGTTACCGTGGGAGCGAGCAGTACTTC.

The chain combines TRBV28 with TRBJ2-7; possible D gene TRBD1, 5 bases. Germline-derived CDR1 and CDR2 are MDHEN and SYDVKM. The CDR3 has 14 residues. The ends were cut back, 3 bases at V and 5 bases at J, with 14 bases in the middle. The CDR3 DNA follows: TGTGCCAGCAGTTTGTTGACACAGGACAACGAGCAGTACTTC. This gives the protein CASSLLTQDNEQYF.

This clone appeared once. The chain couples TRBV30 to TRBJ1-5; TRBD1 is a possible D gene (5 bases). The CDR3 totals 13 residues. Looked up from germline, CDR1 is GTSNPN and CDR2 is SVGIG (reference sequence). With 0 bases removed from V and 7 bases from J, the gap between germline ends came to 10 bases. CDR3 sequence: CAWSVQGIQPQHF. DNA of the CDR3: TGTGCCTGGAGTGTGCAGGGAATACAGCCCCAGCATTTT. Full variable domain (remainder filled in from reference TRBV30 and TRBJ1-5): SQTIHQWPATLVQPVGSPLSLECTVEGTSNPNLYWYRQAAGRGLQLLFYSVGIGQISSEVPQNLSASRPQDRQFILSSKKLLLSDSGFYLCAWSVQGIQPQHFGDGTRLSIL.

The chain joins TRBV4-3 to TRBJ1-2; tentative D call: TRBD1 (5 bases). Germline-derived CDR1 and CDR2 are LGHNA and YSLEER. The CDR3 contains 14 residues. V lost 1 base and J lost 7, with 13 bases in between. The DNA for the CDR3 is TGCGCCAGCAGCCAAGTCGCGGGGGGAACTGGCTACACCTTC. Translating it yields CASSQVAGGTGYTF.

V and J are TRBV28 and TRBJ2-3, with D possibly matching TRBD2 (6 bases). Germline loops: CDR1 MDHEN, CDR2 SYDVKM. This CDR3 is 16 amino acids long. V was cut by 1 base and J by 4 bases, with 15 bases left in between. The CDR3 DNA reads TGTGCCAGCAGTTTATCGTCGCCTAGCGTTGCAGATACGCAGTATTTT. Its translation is CASSLSSPSVADTQYF.

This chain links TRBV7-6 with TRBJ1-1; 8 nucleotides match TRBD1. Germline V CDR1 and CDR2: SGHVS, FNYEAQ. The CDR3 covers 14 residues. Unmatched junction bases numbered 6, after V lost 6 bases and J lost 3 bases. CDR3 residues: CASRPTGEYTEAFF. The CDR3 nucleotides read TGTGCCAGCAGACCGACAGGGGAGTACACTGAAGCTTTCTTT.

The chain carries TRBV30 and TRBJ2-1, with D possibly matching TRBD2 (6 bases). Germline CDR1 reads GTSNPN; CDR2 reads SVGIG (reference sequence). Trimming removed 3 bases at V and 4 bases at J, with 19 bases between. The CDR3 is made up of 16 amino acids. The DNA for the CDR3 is TGTGCCTGGAGCCTTGGGACTTTCATTACTTACAATGAGCAGTTCTTC. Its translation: CAWSLGTFITYNEQFF.